A selection of T cell receptor beta chains follows, all from one sample in a study of cytomegalovirus exposure and HLA in healthy donors. The data were produced by immunoSEQ multiplex PCR, yet TCRdb's version contains in-frame clones alone and is incomplete. The sample shows 150,000 to 200,000 clones, over 75% of them seen only once. Sequencing was performed on PBMCs. The receptors were gathered from a man aged 40-55 years in good health and CMV-seropositive. Both conserved end residues are trimmed from each CDR3.

j_call	v_call	cdr3_length	cdr3_aa
TRBJ2-5	TRBV30	13	AWEGLAGAQETQY
TRBJ1-1	TRBV28	15	ASSLLAGQGLNTEAF
TRBJ1-6	TRBV5-4	13	ASRPGDSYNSPLH
TRBJ1-6	TRBV6-4	11	ASSASGDSPLH
TRBJ2-3	TRBV2	13	ASSESPPGLAEQY
TRBJ2-2	TRBV11-3	13	ASSPRRGRTGELF
TRBJ1-2	TRBV6-6	12	AGQGGRGLYGYT
TRBJ2-3	TRBV7-9	14	ASSSGDMWGTDTQY
TRBJ2-3	TRBV10-3	13	AISEGLAALDTQY
TRBJ2-3	TRBV18	11	ASSPQGKDTQY
TRBJ2-3	TRBV2	13	ASSSLAGGLDTQY
TRBJ2-1	TRBV5-8	14	ASSLGLGDSYNEQF